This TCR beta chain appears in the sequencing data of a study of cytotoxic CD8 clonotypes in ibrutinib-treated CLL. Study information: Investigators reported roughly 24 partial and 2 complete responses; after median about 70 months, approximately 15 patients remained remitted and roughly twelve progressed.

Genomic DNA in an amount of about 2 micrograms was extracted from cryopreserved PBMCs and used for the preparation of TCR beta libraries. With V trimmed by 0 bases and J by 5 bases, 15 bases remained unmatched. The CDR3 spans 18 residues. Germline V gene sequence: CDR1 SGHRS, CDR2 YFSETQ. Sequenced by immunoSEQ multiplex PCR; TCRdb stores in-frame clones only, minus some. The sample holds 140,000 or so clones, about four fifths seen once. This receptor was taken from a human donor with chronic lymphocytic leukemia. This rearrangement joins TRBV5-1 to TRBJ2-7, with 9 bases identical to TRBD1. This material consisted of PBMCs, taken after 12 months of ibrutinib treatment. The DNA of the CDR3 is TGCGCCAGCAGCTTGGAATTATCTCGGGGACAGGGTTCCCACGAGCAGTACTTC. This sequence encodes CASSLELSRGQGSHEQYF. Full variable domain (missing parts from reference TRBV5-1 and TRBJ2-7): KAGVTQTPRYLIKTRGQQVTLSCSPISGHRSVSWYQQTPGQGLQFLFEYFSETQRNKGNFPGRFSGRQFSNSRSEMNVSTLELGDSALYLCASSLELSRGQGSHEQYFGPGTRLTVT.